Listed below are T cell receptor beta chains from one sample, sequenced in a study of blood T cell repertoires in COVID-19. Repertoires were generated with immunoSEQ multiplex PCR, while TCRdb's copy carries only in-frame clones and drops some. The sample holds around 300,000 clones; about 85% are singletons and the top ten take about 2.3%. Sequencing used peripheral blood. All receptors derive from a man between 18 and 29 years old with active or convalescent COVID-19. CDR3s include the opening cysteine and the closing phenylalanine or tryptophan. The D gene is left open where the match is weak. Clone sizes are given selectively: once, few, many, or a class where the clone is expanded.

CDR3 protein	CDR3 DNA	clone size	D gene	V gene	J gene
CASSLIPGQETQYF	TGTGCCAGCAGTTTAATCCCAGGGCAAGAGACCCAGTACTTC	-	-	TRBV27	TRBJ2-5
CASRPGQGGDQPQHF	TGTGCAAGTCGCCCCGGACAGGGAGGGGATCAGCCCCAGCATTTT	few	-	TRBV12-2	TRBJ1-5
CASSKDFWDTQYF	TGTGCCAGCAGCAAAGACTTTTGGGATACGCAGTATTTT	-	-	TRBV7-6	TRBJ2-3
CASSFQGGTGELFF	TGTGCCAGCAGTTTCCAGGGAGGCACCGGGGAGCTGTTTTTT	-	-	TRBV27	TRBJ2-2
CASSDTSGRRSYEQYF	TGTGCCAGCAGCGACACTAGCGGGAGACGCTCCTACGAGCAGTACTTC	-	TRBD2	TRBV7-9	TRBJ2-7
CASSLTSGGRDTQYF	TGCGCCAGCAGCTTGACTAGCGGGGGTAGAGATACGCAGTATTTT	-	TRBD2	TRBV5-1	TRBJ2-3
CASMMGTGDPNQPQHF	TGTGCCAGCATGATGGGGACAGGGGACCCCAATCAGCCCCAGCATTTT	-	TRBD1	TRBV2	TRBJ1-5
CASSLSRDTEAFF	TGTGCCAGCAGTTTATCTCGGGACACTGAAGCTTTCTTT	-	-	TRBV27	TRBJ1-1
CASSLRDSARVLEQFF	TGCGCCAGCAGCTTGCGCGATAGCGCAAGAGTATTAGAGCAGTTCTTC	-	-	TRBV5-1	TRBJ2-1
CASSFVPGDTQYF	TGTGCCAGCAGCTTTGTCCCGGGTGATACGCAGTATTTT	-	-	TRBV5-4	TRBJ2-3
CASSLWGRDTQYF	TGCGCCAGCAGCCTATGGGGGCGAGATACGCAGTATTTT	-	-	TRBV5-1	TRBJ2-3
CATGVGYGYTF	TGTGCCACCGGGGTTGGCTATGGCTACACCTTC	-	-	TRBV6-5	TRBJ1-2
CASSLDRDNSPLHF	TGTGCCAGCTCGCTGGACAGGGATAATTCACCCCTCCACTTT	-	TRBD1	TRBV18	TRBJ1-6
CASSAREGVGDEQFF	TGTGCCAGCAGCGCAAGGGAGGGAGTAGGCGATGAGCAGTTCTTC	-	TRBD2	TRBV9	TRBJ2-1
CASSLGGAVNYEQYF	TGCGCCAGCAGCTTGGGTGGGGCGGTGAACTACGAGCAGTACTTC	-	-	TRBV5-1	TRBJ2-7
CASSYEGGRGQETQYF	TGTGCCAGCAGTTACGAGGGAGGGCGGGGGCAAGAGACCCAGTACTTC	-	TRBD2	TRBV6-5	TRBJ2-5
CASSPRTGGDYGYTF	TGTGCCAGCAGCCCGCGGACAGGGGGTGACTATGGCTACACCTTC	-	TRBD1	TRBV5-6	TRBJ1-2
CASSPQGTEQGYNEQFF	TGTGCCAGCAGTCCACAGGGGACAGAGCAAGGGTACAATGAGCAGTTCTTC	-	TRBD1	TRBV27	TRBJ2-1
CASSLLAGQTEAFF	TGTGCCAGCAGTTTACTGGCTGGACAAACTGAAGCTTTCTTT	-	-	TRBV28	TRBJ1-1
CASSPPGNDQPQHF	TGTGCCAGCAGCCCCCCCGGGAACGATCAGCCCCAGCATTTT	-	-	TRBV9	TRBJ1-5
CASSTNLGPYNEQFF	TGTGCCAGCAGCACAAATTTGGGGCCTTACAATGAGCAGTTCTTC	-	-	TRBV7-2	TRBJ2-1
CSVYRTGANEKLFF	TGCAGCGTATACAGGACAGGAGCTAATGAAAAACTGTTTTTT	-	TRBD1	TRBV29-1	TRBJ1-4
CATGTSGNREQFF	TGTGCCACCGGGACTAGCGGGAACAGGGAGCAGTTCTTC	-	TRBD2	TRBV24-1	TRBJ2-1
CASSIATGGSYEQYF	TGTGCCAGTAGTATAGCTACAGGGGGGTCCTACGAGCAGTACTTC	-	TRBD1	TRBV19	TRBJ2-7
CASSSGFGGRDNEQFF	TGTGCCAGCAGCTCCGGATTTGGCGGGAGAGACAATGAGCAGTTCTTC	once	TRBD2	TRBV9	TRBJ2-1
CATSRQSPGVGETQYF	TGTGCCACCAGCAGACAATCGCCAGGGGTGGGAGAGACCCAGTACTTC	-	-	TRBV15	TRBJ2-5
CASNTGAGEQYF	TGTGCCAGCAACACAGGGGCGGGCGAGCAGTACTTC	-	TRBD1	TRBV11-2	TRBJ2-7
CASSQGQGVSGANVLTF	TGTGCCAGCAGCCAAGGACAGGGGGTTTCTGGGGCCAACGTCCTGACTTTC	-	TRBD1	TRBV4-2	TRBJ2-6
CASSSTGVNYGYTF	TGTGCCAGCAGCTCCACAGGAGTTAACTATGGCTACACCTTC	-	-	TRBV11-2	TRBJ1-2
CASSYQRANTGELFF	TGTGCCAGCAGCTATCAGCGCGCGAACACCGGGGAGCTGTTTTTT	-	-	TRBV11-3	TRBJ2-2
CASSQDGQGYEQYF	TGCGCCAGCAGCCAAGATGGACAGGGCTACGAGCAGTACTTC	-	TRBD1	TRBV4-1	TRBJ2-7
CASFSGTPAGEQYF	TGTGCCAGCTTTTCCGGGACTCCAGCCGGCGAGCAGTACTTC	-	-	TRBV7-2	TRBJ2-7